The rows below give T cell receptor beta chains drawn from one sample of a study of shared clonotypes between healthy human individuals. Only in-frame clones appear in the TCRdb table, and some are missing; sequencing was by immunoSEQ multiplex PCR. The sample gives roughly 550,000 clones, 95% to 96% of which show up once; around 0.11% is in the top ten. Sequencing used naive CD8+ T cells sorted from blood. These receptors all come from a woman aged 25 to 39 in good health. Each CDR3 is given with its conserved first and last residue. The order of the fields is D gene, clone size, V gene, J gene, CDR3 DNA, CDR3 protein. D genes are given only for firm matches. Clone size is given for some rows only: seen once, a few or many times, or a class if the clone is expanded.

.	.	TRBV28	TRBJ2-3	TGTGCCAGCAGTTTGCCCGCTTTCCGGGACAGCACAGATACGCAGTATTTT	CASSLPAFRDSTDTQYF
TRBD1	.	TRBV6-5	TRBJ2-7	TGTGCCAGCCCCGGAATGCAGGGGGCGAGCGAGCAGTACTTC	CASPGMQGASEQYF
.	.	TRBV7-6	TRBJ2-2	TGTGCCAGCAGCGGAGCAGCCGGGGAGCTGTTTTTT	CASSGAAGELFF
TRBD1	few	TRBV19	TRBJ1-2	TGTGCCAGTAGTGCCACAGGGGCTGCTAACTATGGCTACACCTTC	CASSATGAANYGYTF
.	.	TRBV9	TRBJ2-2	TGTGCCAGCAGCGTAGTGATCACCGGGGAGCTGTTTTTT	CASSVVITGELFF
TRBD1	.	TRBV5-1	TRBJ1-2	TGCGCCAGCACCCCTGGGGACAGCTATGGCTACACCTTC	CASTPGDSYGYTF
.	once	TRBV19	TRBJ2-6	TGTGCCAGTAGTATTTGGGTCTCTGGGGCCAACGTCCTGACTTTC	CASSIWVSGANVLTF
.	.	TRBV4-2	TRBJ2-5	TGTGCCAGCAGCCAAGATGGGGGGGCCCGGGAGACCCAGTACTTC	CASSQDGGARETQYF
.	.	TRBV28	TRBJ1-4	TGTGCCAGCAGCCCCCTTGAGAGTACTAATGAAAAACTGTTTTTT	CASSPLESTNEKLFF
TRBD1	.	TRBV9	TRBJ2-1	TGTGCCAGCAGCGTTACAGGGGGCGCATATCTAGGCAATGAGCAGTTCTTC	CASSVTGGAYLGNEQFF
TRBD2	.	TRBV4-2	TRBJ2-7	TGTGCCAGCAGCCAATCGGGAGGGAGCCGCCGTGGAACCTACGAGCAGTACTTC	CASSQSGGSRRGTYEQYF
.	.	TRBV6-4	TRBJ1-3	TGTGCCAGCAACATCGCCGAAGGCACCATATATTTT	CASNIAEGTIYF
TRBD1	.	TRBV7-9	TRBJ1-5	TGTGCCAGCAGTCCACAGGGGGCAGGCAATCAGCCCCAGCATTTT	CASSPQGAGNQPQHF
.	.	TRBV6-5	TRBJ1-2	TGTGCCAGCAGTTACGGCGGGGGCAACTATGGCTACACCTTC	CASSYGGGNYGYTF
.	.	TRBV28	TRBJ2-2	TGTGCCAGCAAAGAGTTCACCGGGGAGCTGTTTTTT	CASKEFTGELFF
TRBD1	.	TRBV28	TRBJ2-1	TGTGCCAGCACCGCAAGGATCTCCGGGACAGGGAATTATGAGCAGTTCTTC	CASTARISGTGNYEQFF
TRBD2	.	TRBV4-1	TRBJ2-7	TGCGCCAGCAGCCACCATAGCGGGAGCGATTCCGAGCAGTACTTC	CASSHHSGSDSEQYF
TRBD2	.	TRBV10-1	TRBJ2-3	TGCGCCAGCAGTGCCCAGCGGGAAAGCACAGATACGCAGTATTTT	CASSAQRESTDTQYF
.	.	TRBV27	TRBJ2-7	TGTGCCAGCAGATCCTTCCTAGAGCAGTACTTC	CASRSFLEQYF
.	.	TRBV30	TRBJ2-7	TGTGCCTGGAGCCCGGACAGCAACGAGCAGTACTTC	CAWSPDSNEQYF
TRBD2	.	TRBV28	TRBJ2-5	TGTGCCAGCAGTTCACCCATAGTAGCGGGCCAAGAGACCCAGTACTTC	CASSSPIVAGQETQYF
.	.	TRBV7-9	TRBJ2-7	TGTGCCAGCAGCTTAGCTCCGGTATCCGAGCAGTACTTC	CASSLAPVSEQYF
.	.	TRBV21-1	TRBJ1-2	TGTGCCAGCAGCAAATTCGTGGACAGCCCTTTCTATGGCTACACCTTC	CASSKFVDSPFYGYTF
.	.	TRBV6-1	TRBJ1-2	TGTGCCAGCAGTGATTTAATAACAGGGTTTTATGGCTACACCTTC	CASSDLITGFYGYTF
.	.	TRBV19	TRBJ2-2	TGTGCCAGTAGTGATGGTCAGGTGACCGGGGAGCTGTTTTTT	CASSDGQVTGELFF
.	.	TRBV5-6	TRBJ2-1	TGTGCCAGCAGCTTTCAACCTCCTATAGGCCCCCCCATGTATGAGCAGTTCTTC	CASSFQPPIGPPMYEQFF
.	.	TRBV7-9	TRBJ2-7	TGTGCCACCGTCCCCTGGGGCAGGGACGAGCAGTACTTC	CATVPWGRDEQYF
.	.	TRBV11-2	TRBJ2-7	TGTGCCAGCAGCCCCGGGACCCCCAGGCAGTACTTC	CASSPGTPRQYF
.	.	TRBV7-8	TRBJ2-1	TGTGCCAGCAGCTTAACGGAGGGCCGGAATGAGCAGTTCTTC	CASSLTEGRNEQFF
.	.	TRBV11-2	TRBJ2-7	TGTGCCAGCAGCTTAGATCACGTCCGACGAAATCTCTACGAGCAGTACTTC	CASSLDHVRRNLYEQYF
TRBD2	once	TRBV27	TRBJ2-1	TGTGCCAGCAGTCCCGGACTAGCCCTGAACAATGAGCAGTTCTTC	CASSPGLALNNEQFF
.	.	TRBV27	TRBJ2-1	TGTGCCAGCAGTCTTTTGGATGAGCAGTTCTTC	CASSLLDEQFF
.	.	TRBV28	TRBJ2-7	TGTGCCAGCAGTCCCCAGGGGATGGACTACGAGCAGTACTTC	CASSPQGMDYEQYF
.	.	TRBV27	TRBJ2-3	TGTGCCAGCAGTTTATGGGGTGGTGGAGGGTGGTCAGATACGCAGTATTTT	CASSLWGGGGWSDTQYF
.	.	TRBV7-2	TRBJ2-2	TGTGCCAGCAGCTTATTGGGCGGCACCGGGGAGCTGTTTTTT	CASSLLGGTGELFF
.	.	TRBV11-2	TRBJ1-3	TGTGCCAGCAGCCTCTTTAATGCAGGAGGGGACGGAAACACCATATATTTT	CASSLFNAGGDGNTIYF
.	.	TRBV7-2	TRBJ2-7	TGTGCCAGCAGCTTAATTATGGGGCAGACCCCCTACTCCTACGAGCAGTACTTC	CASSLIMGQTPYSYEQYF
.	.	TRBV2	TRBJ2-3	TGTGCCAGCAGTGAATTATCCCCTATCACAGATACGCAGTATTTT	CASSELSPITDTQYF
TRBD1	.	TRBV7-9	TRBJ2-3	TGTGCCAGCAGCTTCGACAGGGCAAGCACAGATACGCAGTATTTT	CASSFDRASTDTQYF
TRBD1	.	TRBV7-6	TRBJ1-2	TGTGCCAGCAGCGCCTTAGGACAGGGATATGGCTACACCTTC	CASSALGQGYGYTF
TRBD2	once	TRBV11-1	TRBJ2-3	TGTGCCAGCAGCCCTACGGGACTAGCGGGAGACACGCAGTATTTT	CASSPTGLAGDTQYF
.	.	TRBV27	TRBJ2-7	TGTGCCAGCAGTTTCGACAGCCCACGGACCTACGAGCAGTACTTC	CASSFDSPRTYEQYF
TRBD1	.	TRBV5-3	TRBJ1-4	TGTGCCAGAAGCGGCCGGGGACAGGGTTGTGAAAAACTGTTTTTT	CARSGRGQGCEKLFF
.	.	TRBV5-8	TRBJ2-1	TGTGCCAGCAGCTTGGGTCCGCTCTACCGGTTCTTC	CASSLGPLYRFF
TRBD1	.	TRBV12-5	TRBJ2-7	TGTGCTAGTGGTCCCGGGACAGGGGGGGCCTACGAGCAGTACTTC	CASGPGTGGAYEQYF
.	.	TRBV7-9	TRBJ1-1	TGTGCCAGCAGCCCCTGGTCTGAAGCTTTCTTT	CASSPWSEAFF